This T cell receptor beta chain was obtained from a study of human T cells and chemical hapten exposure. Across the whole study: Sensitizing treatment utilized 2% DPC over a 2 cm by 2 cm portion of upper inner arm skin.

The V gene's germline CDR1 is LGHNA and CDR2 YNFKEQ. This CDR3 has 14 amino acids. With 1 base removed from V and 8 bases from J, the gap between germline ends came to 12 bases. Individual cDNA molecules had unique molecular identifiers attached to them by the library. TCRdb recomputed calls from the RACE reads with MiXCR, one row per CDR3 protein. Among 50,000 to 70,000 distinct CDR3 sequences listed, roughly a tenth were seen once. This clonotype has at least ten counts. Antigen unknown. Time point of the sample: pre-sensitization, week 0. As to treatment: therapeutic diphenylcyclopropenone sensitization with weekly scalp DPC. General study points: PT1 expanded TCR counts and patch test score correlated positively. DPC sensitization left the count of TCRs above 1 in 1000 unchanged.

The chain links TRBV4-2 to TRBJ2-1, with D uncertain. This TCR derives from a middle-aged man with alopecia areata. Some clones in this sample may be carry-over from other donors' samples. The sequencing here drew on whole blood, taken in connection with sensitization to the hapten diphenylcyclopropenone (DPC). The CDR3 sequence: CASSQGPTLDEQFF. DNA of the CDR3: TGTGCCAGCAGCCAAGGGCCCACGTTGGATGAGCAGTTCTTC.